These 27 T cell receptor beta chains came from one sample sequenced in a study of shared clonotypes between healthy human individuals. The data were produced by immunoSEQ multiplex PCR, yet TCRdb's version contains in-frame clones alone and is incomplete. The table records about 120,000 clones, around 68% of them present only once. What was sequenced was memory CD8+ T cells sorted from blood. Noted subset: CD45RO+ cells pooled with CCR7-negative TemRA cells. Every receptor here comes from a young woman in good health.

This chain joins TRBV5-1 and TRBJ1-3, with TRBD1 as a possible D gene (5 bases). V was shortened by 4 bases and J by 1 base, with 12 bases between the two germline ends. This CDR3 spans 15 amino acids. Looked up from germline, CDR1 is SGHRS and CDR2 is YFSETQ. CDR3 sequence: CASSVMGGSGNTIYF. The CDR3 DNA follows: TGCGCCAGCAGCGTGATGGGGGGGTCTGGAAACACCATATATTTT.

The V call is TRBV27, the J call TRBJ2-5; TRBD2 aligns across 11 bases. The junction had 9 bases not matched to a gene; V was cut back by 5 bases and J by 4 bases. This CDR3 is 16 amino acids long. Germline CDR1 reads MNHEY; CDR2 reads SMNVEV (reference sequence). The CDR3 region is CASSPHLGLAGETQYF. The CDR3 region has the DNA TGTGCCAGCAGTCCGCACCTCGGACTAGCGGGAGAGACCCAGTACTTC.

The chain combines TRBV29-1 with TRBJ1-2; D not resolved. Germline-derived CDR1 and CDR2 are SQVTM and ANQGSEA. The germline V and J ends were trimmed by 6 bases and 0 bases, with 20 bases remaining between them. The CDR3 is 16 amino acids. CDR3 nucleotide sequence: TGCAGCGTCAGAGAGAACTTCCCTCCTACTAACTATGGCTACACCTTC. Protein: CSVRENFPPTNYGYTF.

CDR3 loop: CASSRPGGPRTDTQYF. CDR3 coding DNA: TGTGCCAGCAGCCGTCCAGGGGGCCCCCGCACAGATACGCAGTATTTT. This chain uses TRBV27 with TRBJ2-3; 8 nucleotides agree with TRBD1. Germline V gives CDR1 MNHEY, CDR2 SMNVEV (reference sequence). This CDR3 has 16 residues. The J segment lost 1 base and the V segment lost 6 bases, leaving 9 bases of the junction unmatched.

The chain couples TRBV6-5 to TRBJ2-5; a possible D gene is TRBD2 (6 bases). The CDR3 totals 13 residues. In germline, CDR1 is MNHEY, CDR2 SVGAGI. Trimming pared 5 bases from V and 3 bases from J, leaving 10 bases between. The CDR3 sequence is CASSRLGEETQYF. DNA of the CDR3: TGTGCCAGCAGTAGACTAGGCGAAGAGACCCAGTACTTC.

This clone was detected a few times. The genes are TRBV6-5 and TRBJ1-5, with TRBD1 as a possible D gene (6 bases). This CDR3 region has 14 residues. Trimming removed 5 bases from V and 3 bases from J, with 11 bases in between. CDR1 is MNHEY, CDR2 SVGAGI, per germline. The CDR3 region has the DNA TGTGCCAGCAGTAAACAGGGTGACAATCAGCCCCAGCATTTT. Translated, it gives CASSKQGDNQPQHF.

The chain combines TRBV28 with TRBJ1-2; TRBD1 aligns across 10 bases. Trimming at V came to 5 bases and at J to 6 bases, leaving 9 bases not matched to a gene. The CDR3 spans 15 residues. Germline CDR1 reads MDHEN; CDR2 reads SYDVKM. CDR3 nucleotide sequence: TGTGCCAGCAGTGACCCGGGACAGGGGTACGATGGCTACACCTTC. Residues: CASSDPGQGYDGYTF.

This clone was detected many times. The chain couples TRBV27 to TRBJ2-7; 13 bases fit TRBD2. V lost 4 bases, J lost 4 bases, and 16 bases stayed unmatched. The CDR3 is made up of 19 amino acids. The germline V gene has CDR1 MNHEY and CDR2 SMNVEV (reference sequence). CDR3 protein: CASSSHLTRTSGSLYEQYF. The CDR3 DNA is TGTGCCAGCAGTTCACACCTAACAAGGACTAGCGGGAGTTTGTACGAGCAGTACTTC.

The chain joins TRBV6-1 to TRBJ1-5; the match to TRBD1 covers 8 bases. The germline CDR1 and CDR2 sequences are MNHNS and SASEGT. The CDR3 is 16 residues long. J gave up 7 bases and V 2 bases, and 10 bases lay outside the gene matches. The CDR3 coding sequence is TGTGCCAGCAGTGAAAGTGAGGGAACAGGGGGGCAGCCCCAGCATTTT. This sequence encodes CASSESEGTGGQPQHF.

The rearrangement uses TRBV19 and TRBJ2-2; 8 nucleotides match TRBD2. CDR3 size: 17 residues. The germline V gene encodes CDR1 LNHDA and CDR2 SQIVND (reference sequence). J was trimmed by 4 bases and V by 1 base; bases with no gene match: 8. As DNA, the CDR3 is TGTGCCAGTAGTATAGTCCTAGCGGGTCGTGGCACCGGGGAGCTGTTTTTT. Residues: CASSIVLAGRGTGELFF.

The chain has TRBV4-1 and TRBJ1-2; TRBD1 matches 9 bases. The CDR3 consists of 13 residues. V shed 5 bases and J 7 bases; nucleotides not matched to a gene: 5. Germline-derived CDR1 and CDR2 are MGHRA and YSYEKL. CDR3 sequence: CASSFTGGVGYTF. Here the CDR3 DNA reads TGCGCCAGCAGCTTCACAGGGGGCGTTGGCTACACCTTC.

The chain uses TRBV11-2 and TRBJ2-3; 8 positions match TRBD2. This CDR3 region has 15 residues. V lost 5 bases, J lost 6 bases, and 10 bases stayed unmatched. Germline V gives CDR1 SGHAT, CDR2 FQNNGV. CDR3 in DNA: TGTGCCAGCAGCAACCTAAGCGGGAGATGGGATACGCAGTATTTT. It encodes CASSNLSGRWDTQYF.

The rearrangement joins TRBV5-1 to TRBJ1-2; no reliable D call. The CDR3 has 11 residues. V lost 7 bases and J lost 5, with 9 bases in between. From germline, CDR1 is SGHRS and CDR2 YFSETQ. The CDR3 reads CASRSLYGYTF. In nucleotides, the CDR3 is TGCGCCAGCCGCTCCTTATATGGCTACACCTTC.

The chain couples TRBV14 to TRBJ2-7; possible D gene TRBD1, 5 bases. The germline V and J ends were trimmed by 0 bases and 2 bases, with 8 bases remaining between them. The CDR3 consists of 14 residues. Germline CDR1 and CDR2: SGHDN and FVKESK. DNA of the CDR3: TGTGCCAGCAGCCAAGATCCAGGGACCTACGAGCAGTACTTC. Amino acid sequence: CASSQDPGTYEQYF.

The V gene is TRBV28, the J gene TRBJ1-2; possible D gene TRBD1, 5 bases. Germline-derived CDR1 and CDR2 are MDHEN and SYDVKM. The V end lost 1 base, the J end lost 9 bases, and 12 bases lay between the germline ends. CDR3 length: 13 residues. CDR3 sequence reads: CASSLSQEGSYTF. CDR3 DNA: TGTGCCAGCAGTTTATCACAGGAAGGGAGCTACACCTTC.

Concerning this clone itself: The sample carries other DNA sequences with the same CDR3. The rearrangement links TRBV6-1 to TRBJ2-6; no clear D gene. V was clipped by 1 base and J by 1 base, with 5 bases between them. The CDR3 is made up of 15 amino acids. Germline assignment: CDR1 MNHNS and CDR2 SASEGT. The CDR3 region is CASSEEDSGANVLTF. The CDR3 DNA reads TGTGCCAGCAGTGAAGAGGATTCTGGGGCCAACGTCCTGACTTTC.

This rearrangement joins TRBV2 to TRBJ1-4, with D possibly TRBD1 on 5 matching bases. V lost 5 bases to trimming and J lost 4 bases, with 20 bases between them. The CDR3 extends over 17 amino acids. Germline CDR1 SNHLY, CDR2 FYNNEI. The CDR3 DNA sequence: TGTGCCAGCAGTCTTTCAGCCAGGTCGGGGGGTAATGAAAAACTGTTTTTT. Translated, it gives CASSLSARSGGNEKLFF. Full variable domain (missing parts from reference TRBV2 and TRBJ1-4): EPEVTQTPSHQVTQMGQEVILRCVPISNHLYFYWYRQILGQKVEFLVSFYNNEISEKSEIFDDQFSVERPDGSNFTLKIRSTKLEDSAMYFCASSLSARSGGNEKLFFGSGTQLSVL.

This clone was found many times. J is TRBJ2-3 and V is TRBV27, with 7 bases lining up with TRBD2. Germline CDR1 is MNHEY and CDR2 is SMNVEV (reference sequence). This CDR3 is built from 12 residues. V lost 5 bases, J lost 6 bases, and 2 bases stayed unmatched. The CDR3 region has the DNA TGTGCCAGCAGTACTAGCGACGATACGCAGTATTTT. It encodes CASSTSDDTQYF.

This clone showed up just a few times. V usage is TRBV7-8 and J usage is TRBJ2-7; TRBD1 matches 9 bases. Losses at the gene ends were 6 bases for V and 0 bases for J; bases not matched to a gene: 6. Germline-derived CDR1 and CDR2 are SGHVS and FQNEAQ. The CDR3 covers 15 residues. The CDR3 region is CASREHRGPSYEQYF. CDR3 DNA sequence: TGTGCCAGCAGGGAGCACAGGGGGCCCTCCTACGAGCAGTACTTC.

The CDR3 nucleotides are TGTGCCAGCAGCGTAGGGCAGTCTTACGAGCAGTACTTC. Protein: CASSVGQSYEQYF. The rearrangement links TRBV9 to TRBJ2-7; D is unclear. V was shortened by 0 bases and J by 4 bases, with 8 bases between the two germline ends. The CDR3 has 13 residues. CDR1 is SGDLS and CDR2 is YYNGEE in the germline V gene.

The sample holds a few counts of this clone. Additional DNA sequences in this sample encode the identical CDR3. The rearrangement joins TRBV7-2 to TRBJ1-2; D perhaps matches TRBD1 (6 bases). Trimming removed 2 bases from V and 2 bases from J, with 12 bases in between. This CDR3 contains 15 residues. Germline V CDR1 and CDR2: SGHTA, FQGNSA. DNA for the CDR3: TGTGCCAGCAGCTTACCAGGGCAGGGGAACTATGGCTACACCTTC. Protein sequence: CASSLPGQGNYGYTF.

This clone appeared a single time. The CDR3 is CASSSSRTDTQYF. CDR3 DNA: TGTGCCAGCAGCTCCTCGCGAACAGATACGCAGTATTTT. V and J are TRBV11-2 and TRBJ2-3; no clear D. The germline gives CDR1 SGHAT, CDR2 FQNNGV. V dropped 4 bases and J dropped 3 bases, with 8 bases sitting between them. This CDR3 is 13 amino acids long.

This clone was recorded at least ten times. The chain has TRBV5-6 and TRBJ2-1; the D gene is possibly TRBD1 (5 bases). The V and J ends lost 0 bases and 7 bases respectively, with 11 bases between them. The CDR3 length is 14 residues. The germline gives CDR1 SGHDT, CDR2 YYEEEE. CDR3 protein: CASSLGQGPNEQFF. CDR3 in DNA: TGTGCCAGCAGCTTGGGGCAGGGCCCGAATGAGCAGTTCTTC.

A remark on this clone: The sample holds other DNA sequences that translate to the same CDR3. The J gene is TRBJ1-5, the V gene TRBV7-9, with 8 bases aligning to TRBD1. Unmatched junction bases numbered 5, after V lost 5 bases and J lost 2 bases. Per germline, CDR1 SEHNR and CDR2 FQNEAQ (reference sequence). The CDR3 contains 15 residues. CDR3 sequence: CASSPQGAGNQPQHF. The CDR3 DNA is TGTGCCAGCAGCCCGCAGGGGGCCGGCAATCAGCCCCAGCATTTT. The variable domain in full, with the rest retrieved from reference TRBV7-9 and TRBJ1-5, is DTGVSQNPRHKITKRGQNVTFRCDPISEHNRLYWYRQTLGQGPEFLTYFQNEAQLEKSRLLSDRFSAERPKGSFSTLEIQRTEQGDSAMYLCASSPQGAGNQPQHFGDGTRLSIL.

The rearrangement joins TRBV5-6 to TRBJ2-1; no definite D call. The V end was cut by 4 bases, the J end by 3 bases, with 11 bases between. The germline V gene has CDR1 SGHDT and CDR2 YYEEEE. The CDR3 sequence is 14 residues long. Written as DNA, the CDR3 is TGTGCCAGCAGCCCCGGCGGCAACTACAATGAGCAGTTCTTC. Translated: CASSPGGNYNEQFF.

V is TRBV11-2 and J is TRBJ2-1; TRBD2 agrees at 7 bases. CDR1 is SGHAT, CDR2 FQNNGV, per germline. The V and J ends lost 8 bases and 6 bases, in that order; junction bases with no gene match: 4. The CDR3 has 12 amino acids. CDR3 sequence (DNA): TGTGCCAGCGCTGGGACTACCAATGAGCAGTTCTTC. This gives the protein CASAGTTNEQFF.

This chain links TRBV27 with TRBJ2-1; TRBD2 is a possible D gene (5 bases). The CDR3 has 18 residues. Germline CDR1 is MNHEY and CDR2 is SMNVEV (reference sequence). V gave up 4 bases and J gave up 0 bases, with 19 bases separating them. Here the CDR3 DNA reads TGTGCCAGCAGTTCCCCCCCCTCGACGGGAAGCTCCTACAATGAGCAGTTCTTC. This translates into CASSSPPSTGSSYNEQFF.